These 14 T cell receptor beta chains were sequenced from one sample in a study of blood T cell repertoires in COVID-19. This table comes from immunoSEQ multiplex PCR, and its TCRdb copy is limited to in-frame clones, with some not included. The data contain tens of thousands of clones, roughly nine tenths of them singletons. Sequences were obtained from peripheral blood. The receptors come from a man aged 45-65 years with acute or convalescent COVID-19.

CDR3 protein: CASSLGGNSEQYF. CDR3 sequence (DNA): TGTGCCAGCAGTTTAGGGGGGAACAGCGAGCAGTACTTC. The gene calls are TRBV27 and TRBJ2-7, with a possible D match to TRBD2 (6 bases). V shed 2 bases and J shed 6 bases, with 11 bases lying between them. This CDR3 region has 13 residues. Germline CDR1 reads MNHEY; CDR2 reads SMNVEV (reference sequence).

V and J are TRBV28 and TRBJ1-1; 8 bases agree with TRBD1. The CDR3 sequence is 12 residues long. V was clipped by 3 bases and J by 11 bases; unmatched bases: 5. CDR1 MDHEN and CDR2 SYDVKM come from the germline V gene. The CDR3 DNA sequence: TGTGCCAGCAGTTTGTACAGGGGGTGGGCTTTCTTT. It encodes CASSLYRGWAFF.

This clone appeared a few times. The V gene is TRBV18, the J gene TRBJ1-1, with 8 bases that match TRBD1. The CDR3 length is 14 residues. J lost 1 base, V lost 5 bases, and 3 bases had no gene match. CDR1 is KGHSH and CDR2 is LQKENI in the germline V gene. CDR3 residues: CASSMDRANTEAFF. The CDR3 nucleotides are TGTGCCAGCTCAATGGACAGGGCGAACACTGAAGCTTTCTTT.

The table lists this clone with a few counts. The V gene is TRBV7-2, the J gene TRBJ1-2; no clear D gene. The ends were cut back, 2 bases at V and 0 bases at J, with 10 bases in the middle. Germline V gene data show CDR1 as SGHTA and CDR2 as FQGNSA. The CDR3 sequence is 15 residues long. CDR3 coding DNA: TGTGCCAGCAGCTTAACATCGCAGTCTAACTATGGCTACACCTTC. It specifies CASSLTSQSNYGYTF.

The gene calls are TRBV2 and TRBJ1-5; no clear D gene. This CDR3 has 14 amino acids. In germline, CDR1 is SNHLY, CDR2 FYNNEI. V lost 5 bases to trimming and J lost 0 bases, with 8 bases between them. DNA for the CDR3: TGTGCCAGCAGTCGGTTGAATAGCAATCAGCCCCAGCATTTT. Its translation is CASSRLNSNQPQHF.

In this sample, this clone turned up once. V usage is TRBV4-1 and J usage is TRBJ2-1; perhaps TRBD1 as D (6 bases). Germline CDR1 MGHRA, CDR2 YSYEKL. V was clipped by 4 bases and J by 4 bases, with 14 bases between them. This CDR3 is built from 15 residues. The CDR3, as DNA: TGCGCCAGCAGCCCGCAAGGGGACAAATACAATGAGCAGTTCTTC. As protein: CASSPQGDKYNEQFF.

The chain has TRBV12-1 and TRBJ2-5; TRBD1 is the table's D call, not checked against the DNA. TRBV12-1 is described as a pseudogene. The CDR3 consists of 15 residues. The CDR3 sequence is CASSLKGRHQETQYF. The CDR3 DNA follows: TGTGCCAGCAGCTTGAAGGGGCGACACCAAGAGACCCAGTACTTC.

The J gene is TRBJ2-3, the V gene TRBV7-2; 9 nucleotides line up with TRBD1. Trimming removed 5 bases from V and 5 bases from J; junction bases left unmatched: 8. This CDR3 contains 15 residues. CDR1 is SGHTA and CDR2 is FQGNSA in the germline V gene. This CDR3 is CASSSTGTGLDTQYF. DNA of the CDR3: TGTGCCAGCAGCAGCACCGGGACAGGGTTAGATACGCAGTATTTT. The complete variable domain, with remaining parts taken from reference TRBV7-2 and TRBJ2-3, reads GAGVSQSPSNKVTEKGKDVELRCDPISGHTALYWYRQSLGQGLEFLIYFQGNSAPDKSGLPSDRFSAERTGGSVSTLTIQRTQQEDSAVYLCASSSTGTGLDTQYFGPGTRLTVL.

This clone was recorded a few times. The chain couples TRBV12-3 or TRBV12-4 to TRBJ2-7; possible D gene TRBD1, 5 bases. This CDR3 comprises 13 residues. Trimming took 3 bases from V and 2 from J, leaving 8 bases between them. CDR3 coding DNA: TGTGCCAGCAGTTTGGGCAGGGCCTACGAGCAGTACTTC. It yields the protein CASSLGRAYEQYF.

V gene TRBV7-9 combines with J gene TRBJ2-1; D is perhaps TRBD2 (7 bases). Between the trimmed V and J ends, which lost 3 bases and 8 bases, there was a span of 14 bases. Germline assignment: CDR1 SEHNR and CDR2 FQNEAQ (reference sequence). This CDR3 has 14 residues. CDR3 region: CASSFPGGLDEQFF. CDR3 DNA: TGTGCCAGCAGCTTCCCGGGGGGCCTGGATGAGCAGTTCTTC.

This clone was seen just once. The genes are TRBV7-2 and TRBJ2-5; 14 positions match TRBD2. Germline V CDR1 and CDR2: SGHTA, FQGNSA. This CDR3 is 15 amino acids long. J gave up 4 bases and V 5 bases, and 3 bases lay outside the gene matches. CDR3 amino acids: CASSLGTSGGETQYF. CDR3 sequence (DNA): TGTGCCAGCAGCCTGGGGACTAGCGGGGGAGAGACCCAGTACTTC. Full variable domain (remainder filled in from reference TRBV7-2 and TRBJ2-5): GAGVSQSPSNKVTEKGKDVELRCDPISGHTALYWYRQSLGQGLEFLIYFQGNSAPDKSGLPSDRFSAERTGGSVSTLTIQRTQQEDSAVYLCASSLGTSGGETQYFGPGTRLLVL.

The V gene is TRBV9, the J gene TRBJ1-5; TRBD1 matches at 7 bases. The germline V gene has CDR1 SGDLS and CDR2 YYNGEE. The ends lost 2 bases at V and 2 bases at J; junction bases unmatched: 1. This CDR3 spans 14 amino acids. CDR3 protein: CASSVGTGNQPQHF. As DNA, the CDR3 is TGTGCCAGCAGCGTGGGGACAGGCAATCAGCCCCAGCATTTT.

This clone was seen once. The chain has TRBV18 and TRBJ2-7, with unresolved D. CDR3 size: 14 residues. Germline values: CDR1 KGHSH, CDR2 LQKENI. The ends were cut back, 0 bases at V and 3 bases at J, with 9 bases in the middle. The CDR3 loop reads CASSPPGFIYEQYF. Here the CDR3 DNA reads TGTGCCAGCTCACCACCTGGCTTCATCTACGAGCAGTACTTC.

The chain uses TRBV5-6 and TRBJ2-6; 7 bases map to TRBD1. J gave up 1 base and V 4 bases, and 5 bases lay outside the gene matches. This CDR3 comprises 16 residues. From germline, CDR1 is SGHDT and CDR2 YYEEEE. CDR3 nucleotide sequence: TGTGCCAGCAGCCGTCCACAGGGGTCTGGGGCCAACGTCCTGACTTTC. Translation: CASSRPQGSGANVLTF.